These 6 T cell receptor beta chains originate from one sample sequenced in a study of T cell responses to AZD1222 COVID-19 vaccine. Here immunoSEQ multiplex PCR was the method, and the copy in TCRdb shows in-frame clones only, minus some. The table has 70,000 to 75,000 clones, about 90% seen once. The material was peripheral blood, obtained 28 days after the second AZD1222 dose. Every receptor here comes from an adult who received the AZD1222 COVID-19 vaccine.

The chain recombines TRBV12-5 with TRBJ2-7; possible D gene TRBD2, 5 bases. Trimming shortened V by 7 bases and J by 2 bases, and 18 bases separated the two germline ends. Germline V gene data show CDR1 as LGHNT and CDR2 as FRNRAP. This CDR3 has 15 residues. The CDR3 DNA is TGTGCTAGTGCTTCTGGTAGCGATGGGACCTACGAGCAGTACTTC. Encoded protein: CASASGSDGTYEQYF.

V gene TRBV5-1 combines with J gene TRBJ1-1; TRBD1 aligns across 8 bases. Unmatched junction bases numbered 9, after V lost 4 bases and J lost 4 bases. CDR1 and CDR2 (germline): SGHRS, YFSETQ. The CDR3 has 15 residues. The CDR3 protein is CASSGRDRLGTEAFF. CDR3 DNA: TGCGCCAGCAGCGGCCGGGACAGGCTGGGCACTGAAGCTTTCTTT.

This rearrangement joins TRBV24-1 to TRBJ2-2; D gene ambiguous. The V and J ends lost 5 bases and 0 bases respectively, with 3 bases between them. The germline V gene encodes CDR1 KGHDR and CDR2 SFDVKD. The CDR3 length is 13 residues. CDR3 DNA sequence: TGTGCCACCAGTGCCACGAACACCGGGGAGCTGTTTTTT. It specifies CATSATNTGELFF.

The chain carries TRBV28 and TRBJ2-1; 8 bases fit TRBD2. J gave up 0 bases and V 5 bases, and 12 bases lay outside the gene matches. This CDR3 region has 18 residues. Germline V lookup: CDR1 MDHEN, CDR2 SYDVKM. The CDR3 is CASSGGSSGWSSYNEQFF. The CDR3, as DNA: TGTGCCAGCAGTGGGGGATCTAGCGGGTGGAGCTCCTACAATGAGCAGTTCTTC.

V and J are TRBV2 and TRBJ1-1, with D possibly being TRBD1 (6 bases). Germline-derived CDR1 and CDR2 are SNHLY and FYNNEI. The CDR3 is 15 amino acids. V was shortened by 5 bases and J by 1 base, with 14 bases between the two germline ends. The CDR3 spells CASSPQGMANTEAFF. DNA of the CDR3: TGTGCCAGCAGTCCCCAGGGGATGGCGAACACTGAAGCTTTCTTT.

The genes are TRBV27 and TRBJ2-7; TRBD1 agrees at 7 bases. Unmatched junction bases numbered 11, after V lost 6 bases and J lost 3 bases. Germline V gene sequence: CDR1 MNHEY, CDR2 SMNVEV (reference sequence). The CDR3 is made up of 15 amino acids. For the CDR3, the DNA is TGTGCCAGCAGGGCAACCGCCGGGACAGTCTACGAGCAGTACTTC. Amino acid sequence: CASRATAGTVYEQYF.